This T cell receptor (beta chain) originates from a study of T cell responses to AZD1222 COVID-19 vaccine. In regard to this clone: Antigen specificity is unknown.

Germline values: CDR1 MGHRA, CDR2 YSYEKL. The CDR3 runs 16 residues. V was pared by 4 bases and J by 2 bases, with 12 bases between. Findings of the study overall: Vaccine-related CD4 TCRs covered spike, predominating at 160-218 and 743-854. Once two AZD1222 doses were given, Spike-specific TCR breadth and depth went up. Clonal diversity may have been underestimated in mostly white British donors. Only 6 or 7 AZD1222 recipients tested seropositive at baseline.

Assay: immunoSEQ multiplex PCR; the TCRdb copy retains only in-frame clones and omits some. In the table there are about 110,000 clones, roughly 90% of which are singletons. The sequencing here drew on peripheral blood, taken 28 days after the second AZD1222 dose. J is TRBJ1-6 and V is TRBV4-1; the D gene is possibly TRBD1 (6 bases). The sequence was collected from an adult who received the AZD1222 COVID-19 vaccine. CDR3 DNA: TGCGCCAGCAGCCCTGCACAGGGAACCTATAATTCACCCCTCCACTTT. Translated: CASSPAQGTYNSPLHF.